The entry below gives a single T cell receptor (beta chain) sequence along with its context. Its antigen is as yet unknown. The source of the sample is a study of CXCR3-negative and CXCR3-positive naive CD8 T cells. Overall study results and limits: Each naive subset displayed comparably high diversity, whereas memory CD8+ cells displayed much lower diversity. Cryopreservation partially decreased CXCR3 expression, and most assays used fresh PBMCs. Compared with CXCR3-negative naive cells, CXCR3-positive naive cells showed more hydrophobic TRB CDR3s.

Germline CDR1 and CDR2: DFQATT and SNEGSKA (reference sequence). The CDR3 length is 14 residues. All TRB cDNA libraries came from 5' RACE performed with UMI labels. TCRdb re-called the 5' RACE reads; one entry per CDR3 protein, DNA not given. Here the sample table reports about 120,000 distinct CDR3 sequences. The chain has TRBV20-1 and TRBJ2-7; TCRdb designates TRBD2, a call that cannot be tested without DNA. The clonotype was recovered from a human donor in good health. Some clones in this sample may be carry-over from other donors' samples. Sequencing was performed on naive CXCR3+ CD8+ T cells from blood. Subset described: CD45RO-CCR7+CD27+CD95- naive CD8+ T cells expressing CXCR3 (TNR3+). The CDR3 sequence: CSARSAVSSYEQYF.